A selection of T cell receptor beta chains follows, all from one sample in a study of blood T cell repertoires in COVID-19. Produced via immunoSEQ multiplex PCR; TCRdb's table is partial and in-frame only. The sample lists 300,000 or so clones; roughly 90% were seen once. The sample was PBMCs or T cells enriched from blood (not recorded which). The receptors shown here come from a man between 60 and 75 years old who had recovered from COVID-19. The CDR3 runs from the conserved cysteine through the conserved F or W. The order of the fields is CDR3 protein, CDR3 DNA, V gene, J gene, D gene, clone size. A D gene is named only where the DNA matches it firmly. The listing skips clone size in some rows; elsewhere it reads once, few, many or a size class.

CASSLSRGVLGTEAFF,TGTGCCAGCAGTTTATCGCGGGGGGTGTTGGGCACTGAAGCTTTCTTT,TRBV27,TRBJ1-1,.,few
CASSPGTGGREQYF,TGCGCCAGCAGCCCCGGGACAGGGGGCCGGGAGCAGTACTTC,TRBV5-1,TRBJ2-7,TRBD1,.
CASSRTAQETQYF,TGTGCCAGCAGCCGTACTGCACAAGAGACCCAGTACTTC,TRBV7-9,TRBJ2-5,.,once
CASSGLAVTYEQYF,TGTGCCAGCAGCGGACTAGCGGTGACCTACGAGCAGTACTTC,TRBV6-5,TRBJ2-7,TRBD2,.
CAISPGGGETQYF,TGTGCCATCAGTCCGGGGGGCGGAGAGACCCAGTACTTC,TRBV10-3,TRBJ2-5,.,.
CASSGTGGPYGYTF,TGTGCCAGCAGCGGGACAGGGGGACCCTATGGCTACACCTTC,TRBV6-5,TRBJ1-2,TRBD1,.
CARSLVRGLAKNEQYF,TGTGCCAGAAGCTTGGTTCGTGGACTAGCGAAAAACGAGCAGTACTTC,TRBV5-3,TRBJ2-7,TRBD2,.
CASSPTRQASTDTQYF,TGTGCCAGCAGCCCCACCCGACAGGCTAGCACAGATACGCAGTATTTT,TRBV7-3,TRBJ2-3,.,once
CASRADRGKNTEAFF,TGTGCCAGCAGAGCGGACAGGGGAAAGAACACTGAAGCTTTCTTT,TRBV6-5,TRBJ1-1,TRBD1,.
CASRQADNSPLHF,TGCGCCAGTCGACAGGCAGATAATTCACCCCTCCACTTT,TRBV4-3,TRBJ1-6,.,.
CASSLGGGEVGYTF,TGTGCCAGCAGTTTAGGAGGCGGGGAGGTCGGCTACACCTTC,TRBV28,TRBJ1-2,.,.
CASSSAGTGAFTEAFF,TGTGCCAGCAGTTCGGCCGGGACAGGGGCTTTCACCGAAGCTTTCTTT,TRBV6-5,TRBJ1-1,TRBD1,.
CASNLEDGEQFF,TGCGCCAGCAATTTAGAAGATGGTGAGCAGTTCTTC,TRBV5-1,TRBJ2-1,.,.
CAWKGQGKINQPQHF,TGTGCCTGGAAGGGACAGGGTAAAATCAATCAGCCCCAGCATTTT,TRBV30,TRBJ1-5,TRBD1,.
CASSFRTGWTDTQYF,TGTGCCAGCAGCTTCCGGACAGGGTGGACAGATACGCAGTATTTT,TRBV5-6,TRBJ2-3,TRBD1,once
CASSEVAGGILFTGELFF,TGTGCCAGCAGTGAGGTAGCGGGAGGGATCCTATTCACCGGGGAGCTGTTTTTT,TRBV6-1,TRBJ2-2,TRBD2,.
CASRLGLVSSYEQYF,TGTGCCAGCAGACTGGGACTAGTAAGCTCCTACGAGCAGTACTTC,TRBV6-5,TRBJ2-7,TRBD2,few
CASQRAGELFF,TGCGCCAGCCAACGGGCCGGGGAGCTGTTTTTT,TRBV5-1,TRBJ2-2,.,.
CSVLFRDSWKAFF,TGCAGCGTTTTATTCCGTGACAGCTGGAAAGCTTTCTTT,TRBV29-1,TRBJ1-1,.,few
CASSFSFSSSGVWSIRQETQYF,TGTGCCAGCAGTTTTTCATTTTCTAGTTCCGGGGTATGGAGTATACGACAAGAGACCCAGTACTTC,TRBV28,TRBJ2-5,.,.
CASSFGQGRSPLHF,TGTGCCAGCAGCTTCGGGCAGGGCAGGTCACCCCTCCACTTT,TRBV7-2,TRBJ1-6,.,.
CASRAGDSTGELFF,TGTGCCAGCAGAGCGGGGGACAGTACCGGGGAGCTGTTTTTT,TRBV2,TRBJ2-2,.,.
CASSLAAGYNEQFF,TGCGCCAGCAGCTTGGCAGCGGGGTACAATGAGCAGTTCTTC,TRBV5-1,TRBJ2-1,TRBD2,.
CASSPPPLRGLHTGELFF,TGTGCCAGTAGTCCCCCCCCACTCAGGGGGCTTCACACCGGGGAGCTGTTTTTT,TRBV19,TRBJ2-2,TRBD1,.
CASSRGTPYNEQFF,TGTGCCAGCAGTCGGGGGACTCCTTACAATGAGCAGTTCTTC,TRBV27,TRBJ2-1,.,.
CASSQVQQNNEKLFF,TGCGCCAGCAGCCAAGTACAGCAAAATAATGAAAAACTGTTTTTT,TRBV4-1,TRBJ1-4,.,.
CASSRTGGREAFF,TGTGCCAGCAGTCGGACAGGGGGCCGTGAAGCTTTCTTT,TRBV6-2/TRBV6-3,TRBJ1-1,TRBD1,once